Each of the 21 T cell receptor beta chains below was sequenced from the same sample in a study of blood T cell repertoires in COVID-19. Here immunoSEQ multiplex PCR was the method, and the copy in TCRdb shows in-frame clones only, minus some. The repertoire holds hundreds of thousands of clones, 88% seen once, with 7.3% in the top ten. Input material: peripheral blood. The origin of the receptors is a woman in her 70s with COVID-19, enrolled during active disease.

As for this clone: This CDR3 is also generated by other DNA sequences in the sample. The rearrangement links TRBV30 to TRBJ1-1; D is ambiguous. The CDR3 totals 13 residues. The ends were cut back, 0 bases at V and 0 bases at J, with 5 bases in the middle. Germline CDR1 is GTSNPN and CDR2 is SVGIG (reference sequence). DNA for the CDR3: TGTGCCTGGAGTGTACTTCTGAACACTGAAGCTTTCTTT. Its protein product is CAWSVLLNTEAFF.

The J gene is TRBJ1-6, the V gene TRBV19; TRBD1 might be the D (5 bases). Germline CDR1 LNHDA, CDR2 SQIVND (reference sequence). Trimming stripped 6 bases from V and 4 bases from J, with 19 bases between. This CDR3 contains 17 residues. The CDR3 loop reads CASSTAGGFMYNSPLHF. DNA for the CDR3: TGTGCCAGTAGCACGGCGGGGGGATTCATGTATAATTCACCCCTCCACTTT.

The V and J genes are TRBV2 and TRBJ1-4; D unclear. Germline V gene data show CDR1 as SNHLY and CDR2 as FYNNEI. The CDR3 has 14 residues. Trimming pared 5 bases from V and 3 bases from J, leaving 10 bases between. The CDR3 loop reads CASSQRGANEKLFF. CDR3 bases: TGTGCCAGCAGTCAACGCGGAGCTAATGAAAAACTGTTTTTT.

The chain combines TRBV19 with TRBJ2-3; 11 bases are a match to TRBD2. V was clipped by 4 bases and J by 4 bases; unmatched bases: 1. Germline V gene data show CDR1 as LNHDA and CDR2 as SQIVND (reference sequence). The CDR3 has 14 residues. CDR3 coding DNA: TGTGCCAGTAGTACTAGCGGGGGGCCAGATACGCAGTATTTT. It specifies CASSTSGGPDTQYF.

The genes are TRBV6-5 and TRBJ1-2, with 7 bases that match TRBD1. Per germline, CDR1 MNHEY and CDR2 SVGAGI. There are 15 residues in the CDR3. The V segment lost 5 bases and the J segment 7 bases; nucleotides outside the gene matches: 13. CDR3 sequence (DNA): TGTGCCAGCAGTCCTTCTTGGGGGTCAGGGGGTGGCTACACCTTC. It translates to CASSPSWGSGGGYTF.

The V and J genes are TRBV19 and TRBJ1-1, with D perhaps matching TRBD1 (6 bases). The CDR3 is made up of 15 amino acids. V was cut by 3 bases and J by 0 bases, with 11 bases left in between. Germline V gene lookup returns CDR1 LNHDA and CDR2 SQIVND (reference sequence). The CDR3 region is CASSMDSLMNTEAFF. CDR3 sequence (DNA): TGTGCCAGTAGTATGGACAGCCTCATGAACACTGAAGCTTTCTTT.

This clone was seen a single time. This CDR3 is CASSRGFQETQYF. In nucleotides, the CDR3 is TGTGCCAGCAGCCGAGGGTTTCAAGAGACCCAGTACTTC. The chain uses TRBV6-5 and TRBJ2-5, with D possibly TRBD2 on 5 matching bases. From germline, CDR1 is MNHEY and CDR2 SVGAGI. The CDR3 sequence is 13 residues long. V lost 6 bases and J 2 bases, leaving 10 bases between the germline ends.

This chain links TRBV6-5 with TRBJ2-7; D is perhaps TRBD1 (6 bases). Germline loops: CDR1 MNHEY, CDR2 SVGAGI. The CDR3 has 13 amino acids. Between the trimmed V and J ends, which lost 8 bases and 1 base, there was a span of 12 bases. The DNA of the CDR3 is TGTGCCAGCCAACAGGGTTTATCCTACGAGCAGTACTTC. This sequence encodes CASQQGLSYEQYF.

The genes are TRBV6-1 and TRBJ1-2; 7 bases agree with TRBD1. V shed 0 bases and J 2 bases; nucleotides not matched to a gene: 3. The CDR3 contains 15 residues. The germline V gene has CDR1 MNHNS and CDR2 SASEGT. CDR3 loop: CASSEARTGNYGYTF. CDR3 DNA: TGTGCCAGCAGTGAAGCGCGGACAGGAAACTATGGCTACACCTTC.

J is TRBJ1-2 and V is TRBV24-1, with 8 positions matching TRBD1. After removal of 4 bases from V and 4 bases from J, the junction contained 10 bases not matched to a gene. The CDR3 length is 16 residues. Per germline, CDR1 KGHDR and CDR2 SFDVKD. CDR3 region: CATSDPRDRGPYGYTF. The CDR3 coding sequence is TGTGCCACCAGTGACCCCCGAGACAGGGGCCCCTATGGCTACACCTTC.

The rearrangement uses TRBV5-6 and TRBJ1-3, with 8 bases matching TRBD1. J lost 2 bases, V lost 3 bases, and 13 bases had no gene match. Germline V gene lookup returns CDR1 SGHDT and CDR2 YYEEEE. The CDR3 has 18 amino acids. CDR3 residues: CASSSDRDGPLPGNTIYF. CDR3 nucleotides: TGTGCCAGCAGCTCGGACAGGGATGGTCCCCTTCCTGGAAACACCATATATTTT.

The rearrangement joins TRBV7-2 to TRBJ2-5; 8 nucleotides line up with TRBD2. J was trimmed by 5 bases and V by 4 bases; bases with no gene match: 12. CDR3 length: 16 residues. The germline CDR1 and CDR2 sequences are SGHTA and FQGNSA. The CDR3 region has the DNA TGTGCCAGCAGCTCCAACCCGGCGGGGGGCGGGGAGACCCAGTACTTC. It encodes CASSSNPAGGGETQYF.

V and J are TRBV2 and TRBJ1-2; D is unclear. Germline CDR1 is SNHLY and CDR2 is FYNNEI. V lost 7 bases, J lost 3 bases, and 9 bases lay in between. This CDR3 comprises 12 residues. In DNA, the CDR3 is TGTGCCAGCACCGAACGGGACTATGGCTACACCTTC. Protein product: CASTERDYGYTF.

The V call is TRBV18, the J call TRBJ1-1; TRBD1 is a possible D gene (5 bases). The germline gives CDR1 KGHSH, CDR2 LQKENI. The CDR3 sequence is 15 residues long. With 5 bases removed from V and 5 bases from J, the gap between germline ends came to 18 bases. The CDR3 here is CASSSTRGAGTEAFF. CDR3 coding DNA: TGTGCCAGCTCATCCACTAGGGGCGCGGGGACTGAAGCTTTCTTT.

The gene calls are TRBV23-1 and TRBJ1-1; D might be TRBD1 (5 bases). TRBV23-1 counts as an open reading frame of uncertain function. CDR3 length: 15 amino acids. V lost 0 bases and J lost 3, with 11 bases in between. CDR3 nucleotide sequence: TGCGCCAGCAGTCAATCGATCTCGGGGGACACTGAAGCTTTCTTT. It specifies CASSQSISGDTEAFF.

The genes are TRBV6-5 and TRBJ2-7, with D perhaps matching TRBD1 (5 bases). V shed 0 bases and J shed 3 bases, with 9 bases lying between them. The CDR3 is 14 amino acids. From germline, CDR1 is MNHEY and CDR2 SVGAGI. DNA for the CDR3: TGTGCCAGCAGTTACTCGAACCAGGGCTACGAGCAGTACTTC. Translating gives CASSYSNQGYEQYF.

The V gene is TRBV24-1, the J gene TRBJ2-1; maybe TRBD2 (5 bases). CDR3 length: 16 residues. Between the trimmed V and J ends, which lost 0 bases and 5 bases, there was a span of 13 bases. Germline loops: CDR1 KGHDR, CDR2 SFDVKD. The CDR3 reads CATSDLDLQLDNEQFF. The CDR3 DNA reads TGTGCCACCAGTGATTTGGACTTGCAACTAGACAATGAGCAGTTCTTC.

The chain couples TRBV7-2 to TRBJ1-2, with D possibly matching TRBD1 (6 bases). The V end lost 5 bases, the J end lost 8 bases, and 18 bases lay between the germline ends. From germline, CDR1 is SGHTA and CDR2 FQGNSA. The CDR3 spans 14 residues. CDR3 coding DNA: TGTGCCAGCAGCCCCCCGGGACACAGCTGGGGCTACACCTTC. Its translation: CASSPPGHSWGYTF.

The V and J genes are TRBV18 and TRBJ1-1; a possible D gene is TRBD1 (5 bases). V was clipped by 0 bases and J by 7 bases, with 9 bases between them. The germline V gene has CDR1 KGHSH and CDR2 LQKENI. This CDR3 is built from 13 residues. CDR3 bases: TGTGCCAGCTCACCACCGCTACAGGTTGAAGCTTTCTTT. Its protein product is CASSPPLQVEAFF. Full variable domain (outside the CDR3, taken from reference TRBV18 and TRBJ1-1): NAGVMQNPRHLVRRRGQEARLRCSPMKGHSHVYWYRQLPEEGLKFMVYLQKENIIDESGMPKERFSAEFPKEGPSILRIQQVVRGDSAAYFCASSPPLQVEAFFGQGTRLTVV.

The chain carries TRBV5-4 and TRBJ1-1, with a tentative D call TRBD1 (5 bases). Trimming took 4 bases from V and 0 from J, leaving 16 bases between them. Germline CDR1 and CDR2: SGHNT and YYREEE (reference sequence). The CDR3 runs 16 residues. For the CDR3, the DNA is TGTGCCAGCAGCCTCCCTGGGGGGGGACTGAACACTGAAGCTTTCTTT. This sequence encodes CASSLPGGGLNTEAFF.

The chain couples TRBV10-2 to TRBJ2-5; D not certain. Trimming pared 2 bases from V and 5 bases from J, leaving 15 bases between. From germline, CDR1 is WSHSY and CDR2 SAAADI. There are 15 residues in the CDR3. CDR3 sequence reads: CASSEVFAVLETQYF. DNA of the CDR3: TGCGCCAGCAGTGAGGTGTTCGCGGTTCTCGAGACCCAGTACTTC.